This T cell receptor (beta chain) appears in the sequencing data of a study of shared clonotypes between healthy human individuals. This CDR3 has 21 amino acids. Germline CDR1 LGHNA, CDR2 YSLEER. J was trimmed by 2 bases and V by 0 bases; bases with no gene match: 13. Positive CCR7 selection of CD45RO-negative cells yielded the naive CD8 cells, and terminally differentiated effector memory CD45RA+ cells were excluded. Assay used: immunoSEQ multiplex PCR; TCRdb lists only in-frame clones, some missing. This table has 2 million to 2.5 million clones, approximately 94% appearing once. Sequenced input: naive CD8+ T cells sorted from blood. The receptor was derived from a man between 18 and 35 years old in good health. The chain has TRBV4-3 and TRBJ2-6, with 10 bases aligning to TRBD2. CDR3 DNA sequence: TGCGCCAGCAGCCAAGATGCTCTAGCGGGAGTCTTGGGGGCTGGGGCCAACGTCCTGACTTTC. Residues: CASSQDALAGVLGAGANVLTF.